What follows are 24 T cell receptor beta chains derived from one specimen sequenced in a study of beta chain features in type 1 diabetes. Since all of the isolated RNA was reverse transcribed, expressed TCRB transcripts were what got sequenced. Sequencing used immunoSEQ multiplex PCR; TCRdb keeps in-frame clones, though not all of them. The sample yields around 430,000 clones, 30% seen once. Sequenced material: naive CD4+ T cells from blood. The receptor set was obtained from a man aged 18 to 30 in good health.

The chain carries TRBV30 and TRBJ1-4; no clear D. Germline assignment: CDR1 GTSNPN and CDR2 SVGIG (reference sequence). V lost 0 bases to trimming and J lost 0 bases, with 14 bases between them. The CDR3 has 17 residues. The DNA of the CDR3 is TGTGCCTGGAGTGTACTACGTGGCACTGCAACTAATGAAAAACTGTTTTTT. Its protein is CAWSVLRGTATNEKLFF.

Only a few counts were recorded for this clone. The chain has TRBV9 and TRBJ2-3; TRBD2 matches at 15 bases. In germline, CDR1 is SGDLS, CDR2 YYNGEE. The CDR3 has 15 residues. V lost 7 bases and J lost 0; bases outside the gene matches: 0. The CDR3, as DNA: TGTGCCAGCGGGACTAGCGGGAGGAGCACAGATACGCAGTATTTT. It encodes CASGTSGRSTDTQYF.

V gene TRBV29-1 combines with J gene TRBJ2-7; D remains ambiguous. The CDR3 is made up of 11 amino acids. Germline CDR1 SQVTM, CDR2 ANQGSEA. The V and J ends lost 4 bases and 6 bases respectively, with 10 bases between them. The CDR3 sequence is CSVVTGIEQYF. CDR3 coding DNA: TGCAGCGTTGTGACCGGAATCGAGCAGTACTTC.

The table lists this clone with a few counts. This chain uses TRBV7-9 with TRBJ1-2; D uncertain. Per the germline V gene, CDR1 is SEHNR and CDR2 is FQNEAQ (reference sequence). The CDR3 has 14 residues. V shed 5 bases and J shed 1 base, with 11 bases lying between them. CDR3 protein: CASSPRGVNYGYTF. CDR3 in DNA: TGTGCCAGCAGCCCGAGAGGTGTTAACTATGGCTACACCTTC.

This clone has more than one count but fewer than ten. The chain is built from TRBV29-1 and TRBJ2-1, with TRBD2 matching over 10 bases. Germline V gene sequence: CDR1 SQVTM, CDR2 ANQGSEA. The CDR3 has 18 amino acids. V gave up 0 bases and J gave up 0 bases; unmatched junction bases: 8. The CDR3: CSVEDSSGRGSSYNEQFF. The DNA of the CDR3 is TGCAGCGTTGAAGATAGCAGCGGGAGGGGCAGCTCCTACAATGAGCAGTTCTTC.

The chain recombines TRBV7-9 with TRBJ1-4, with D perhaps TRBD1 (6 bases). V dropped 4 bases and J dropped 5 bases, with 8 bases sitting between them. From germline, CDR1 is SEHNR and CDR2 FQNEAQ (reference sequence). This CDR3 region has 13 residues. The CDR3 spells CASSSQGNEKLFF. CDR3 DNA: TGTGCCAGCAGCTCACAGGGCAATGAAAAACTGTTTTTT. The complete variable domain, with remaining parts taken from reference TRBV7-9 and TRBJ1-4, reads DTGVSQNPRHKITKRGQNVTFRCDPISEHNRLYWYRQTLGQGPEFLTYFQNEAQLEKSRLLSDRFSAERPKGSFSTLEIQRTEQGDSAMYLCASSSQGNEKLFFGSGTQLSVL.

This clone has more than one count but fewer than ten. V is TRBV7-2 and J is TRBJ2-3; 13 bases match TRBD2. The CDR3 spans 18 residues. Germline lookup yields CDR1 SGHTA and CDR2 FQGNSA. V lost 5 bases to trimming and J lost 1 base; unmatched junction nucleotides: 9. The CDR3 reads CASSPGLAGTLRTDTQYF. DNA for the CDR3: TGTGCCAGCAGCCCGGGACTAGCGGGAACCCTGCGCACAGATACGCAGTATTTT.

The CDR3 sequence: CASSQVSEPAKNIQYF. For the CDR3, the DNA is TGTGCCAGCAGCCAAGTGAGCGAGCCAGCCAAAAACATTCAGTACTTC. The chain uses TRBV4-2 and TRBJ2-4; D not resolved. The CDR3 spans 16 residues. Germline V gene lookup returns CDR1 LGHNA and CDR2 YNFKEQ. The germline V and J ends were trimmed by 1 base and 0 bases, with 10 bases remaining between them.

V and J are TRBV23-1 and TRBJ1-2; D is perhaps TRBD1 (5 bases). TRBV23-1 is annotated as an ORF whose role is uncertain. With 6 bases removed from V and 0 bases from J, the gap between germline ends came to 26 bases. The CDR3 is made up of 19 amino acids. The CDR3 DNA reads TGCGCCAGCAGGATTGACCGGGACGGCTGGCCCCCTACTAACTATGGCTACACCTTC. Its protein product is CASRIDRDGWPPTNYGYTF.

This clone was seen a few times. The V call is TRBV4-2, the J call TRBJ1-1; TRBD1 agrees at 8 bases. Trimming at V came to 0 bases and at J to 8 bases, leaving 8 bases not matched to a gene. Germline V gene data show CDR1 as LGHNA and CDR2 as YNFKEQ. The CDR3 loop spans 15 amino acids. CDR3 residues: CASSQDENRDREAFF. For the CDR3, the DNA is TGTGCCAGCAGCCAAGATGAAAACAGGGACAGGGAAGCTTTCTTT.

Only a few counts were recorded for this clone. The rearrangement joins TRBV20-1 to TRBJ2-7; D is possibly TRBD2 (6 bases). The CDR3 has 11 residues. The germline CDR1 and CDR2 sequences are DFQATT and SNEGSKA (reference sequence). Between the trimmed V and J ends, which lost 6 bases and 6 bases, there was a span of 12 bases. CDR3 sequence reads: CSAARGTEQYF. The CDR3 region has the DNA TGCAGTGCAGCCCGGGGGACCGAGCAGTACTTC.

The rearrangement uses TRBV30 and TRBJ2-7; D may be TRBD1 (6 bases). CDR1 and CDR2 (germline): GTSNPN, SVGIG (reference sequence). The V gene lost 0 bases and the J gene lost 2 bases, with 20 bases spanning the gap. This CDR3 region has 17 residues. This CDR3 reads CAWSVQAGDTLPYEQYF. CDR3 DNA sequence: TGTGCCTGGAGTGTACAGGCCGGGGACACCCTTCCCTACGAGCAGTACTTC.

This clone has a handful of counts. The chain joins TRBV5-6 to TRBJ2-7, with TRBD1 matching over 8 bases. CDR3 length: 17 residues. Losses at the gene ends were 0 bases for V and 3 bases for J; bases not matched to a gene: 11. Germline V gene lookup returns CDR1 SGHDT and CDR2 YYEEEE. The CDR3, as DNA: TGTGCCAGCAGCTTGGAGACAGGGGAACCCGGGTTCTACGAGCAGTACTTC. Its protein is CASSLETGEPGFYEQYF.

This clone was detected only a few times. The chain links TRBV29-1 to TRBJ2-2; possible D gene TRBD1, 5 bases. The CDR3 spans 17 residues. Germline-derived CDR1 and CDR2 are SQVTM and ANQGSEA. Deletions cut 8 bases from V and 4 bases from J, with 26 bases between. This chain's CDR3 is CSIFSFAGNVSTGELFF. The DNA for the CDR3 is TGCAGCATCTTCTCCTTCGCAGGGAATGTGAGCACCGGGGAGCTGTTTTTT.

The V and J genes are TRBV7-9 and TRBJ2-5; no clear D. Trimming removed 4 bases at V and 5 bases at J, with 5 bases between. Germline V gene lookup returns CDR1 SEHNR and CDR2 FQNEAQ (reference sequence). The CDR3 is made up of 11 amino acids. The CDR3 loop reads CASSSRETQYF. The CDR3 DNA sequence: TGTGCCAGCAGCTCGAGGGAGACCCAGTACTTC.

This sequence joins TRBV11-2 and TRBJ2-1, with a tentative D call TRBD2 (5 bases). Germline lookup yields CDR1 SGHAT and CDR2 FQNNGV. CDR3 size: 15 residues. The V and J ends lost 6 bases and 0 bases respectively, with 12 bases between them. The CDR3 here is CASSKTGNSYNEQFF. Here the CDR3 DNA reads TGTGCCAGCAGTAAGACGGGGAACTCCTACAATGAGCAGTTCTTC.

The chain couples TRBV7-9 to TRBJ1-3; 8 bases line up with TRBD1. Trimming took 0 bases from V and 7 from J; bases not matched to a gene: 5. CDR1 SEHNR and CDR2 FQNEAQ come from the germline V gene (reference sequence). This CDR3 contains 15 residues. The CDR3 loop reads CASSLADRARNTIYF. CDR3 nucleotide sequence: TGTGCCAGCAGCTTAGCGGACAGGGCGCGGAACACCATATATTTT.

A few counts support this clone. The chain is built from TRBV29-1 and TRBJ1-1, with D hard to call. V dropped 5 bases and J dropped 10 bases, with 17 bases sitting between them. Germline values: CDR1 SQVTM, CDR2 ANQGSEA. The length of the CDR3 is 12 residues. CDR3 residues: CSVSTGRQAAFF. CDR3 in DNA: TGCAGCGTTTCCACTGGACGGCAGGCAGCTTTCTTT.

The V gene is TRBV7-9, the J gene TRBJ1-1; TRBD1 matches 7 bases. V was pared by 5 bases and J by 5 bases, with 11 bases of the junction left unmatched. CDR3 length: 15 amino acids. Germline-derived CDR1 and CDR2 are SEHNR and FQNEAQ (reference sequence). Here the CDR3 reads CASSPHSTGKTEAFF. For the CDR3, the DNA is TGTGCCAGCAGCCCGCACTCGACAGGGAAAACTGAAGCTTTCTTT.

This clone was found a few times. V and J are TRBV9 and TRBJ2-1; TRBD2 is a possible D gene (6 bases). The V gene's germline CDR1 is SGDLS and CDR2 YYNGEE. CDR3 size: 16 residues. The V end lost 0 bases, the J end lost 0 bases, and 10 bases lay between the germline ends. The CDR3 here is CASSVGDWSSYNEQFF. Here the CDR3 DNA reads TGTGCCAGCAGCGTAGGGGACTGGAGCTCCTACAATGAGCAGTTCTTC.

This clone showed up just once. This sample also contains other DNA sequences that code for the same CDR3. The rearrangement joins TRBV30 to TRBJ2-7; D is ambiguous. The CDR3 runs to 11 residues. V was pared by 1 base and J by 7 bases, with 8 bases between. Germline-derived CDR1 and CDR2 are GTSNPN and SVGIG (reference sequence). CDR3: CAWSAQTEQYF. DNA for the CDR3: TGTGCCTGGAGTGCCCAGACTGAGCAGTACTTC.

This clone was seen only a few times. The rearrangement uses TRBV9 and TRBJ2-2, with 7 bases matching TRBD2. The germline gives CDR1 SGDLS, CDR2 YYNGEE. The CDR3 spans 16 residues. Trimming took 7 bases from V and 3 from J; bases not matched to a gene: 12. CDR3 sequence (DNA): TGTGCCAGCGCAAAGAGGCCTAGCGGAGACACCGGGGAGCTGTTTTTT. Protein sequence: CASAKRPSGDTGELFF.

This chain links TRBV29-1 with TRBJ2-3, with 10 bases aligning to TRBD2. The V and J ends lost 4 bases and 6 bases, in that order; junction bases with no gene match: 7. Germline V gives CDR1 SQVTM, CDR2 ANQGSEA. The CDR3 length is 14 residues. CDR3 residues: CSVGSAGGPDTQYF. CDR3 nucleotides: TGCAGCGTTGGATCAGCGGGAGGGCCGGATACGCAGTATTTT.

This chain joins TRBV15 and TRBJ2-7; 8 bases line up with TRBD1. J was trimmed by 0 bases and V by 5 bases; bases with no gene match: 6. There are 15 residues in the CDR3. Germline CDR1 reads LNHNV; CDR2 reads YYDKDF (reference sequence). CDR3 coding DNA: TGTGCCACCAGCCTCGACAGGGGTTACTCCTACGAGCAGTACTTC. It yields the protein CATSLDRGYSYEQYF.